This T cell receptor (beta chain) originates from a study of T cell responses to AZD1222 COVID-19 vaccine. Whole-study context: Second doses that came at about 4 or about 12 weeks were put together. Study-wide results and limits: Possibly, clonal diversity was underestimated; donors were largely white British and included more females. The reported proportion of spike-specific TCRs targeting unmutated variant regions was nearly half. AZD1222 recipients seropositive at baseline numbered only 5 or 6.

Clones were read by immunoSEQ multiplex PCR, and TCRdb kept only the in-frame ones, dropping some. The sample yields 150,000 to 200,000 clones, 90% to 95% seen once. Details on this clone: What it binds is unknown.

Per the germline V gene, CDR1 is MDHEN and CDR2 is SYDVKM. This CDR3 is built from 13 residues. V lost 6 bases and J 4 bases, leaving 12 bases between the germline ends. V and J are TRBV28 and TRBJ1-2; no clear D gene. The clonotype was recovered from an adult in good health. Specimen: peripheral blood, collected on day 0 of AZD1222 vaccination. Written as DNA, the CDR3 is TGTGCCAGCAGCACCTCAGGAACCTATGGCTACACCTTC. This sequence encodes CASSTSGTYGYTF.